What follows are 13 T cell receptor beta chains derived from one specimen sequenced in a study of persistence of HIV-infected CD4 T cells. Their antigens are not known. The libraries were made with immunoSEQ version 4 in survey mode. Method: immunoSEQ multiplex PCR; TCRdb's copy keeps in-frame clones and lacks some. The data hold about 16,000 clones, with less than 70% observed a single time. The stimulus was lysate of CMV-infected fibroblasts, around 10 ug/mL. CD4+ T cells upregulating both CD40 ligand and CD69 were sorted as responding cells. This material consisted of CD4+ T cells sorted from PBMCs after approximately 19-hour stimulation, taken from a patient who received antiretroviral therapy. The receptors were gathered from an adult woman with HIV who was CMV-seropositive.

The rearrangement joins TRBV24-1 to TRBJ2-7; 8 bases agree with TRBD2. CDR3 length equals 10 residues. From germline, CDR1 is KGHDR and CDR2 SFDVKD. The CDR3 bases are TGTGCGCGGGGGGTCTACGAGCAGTACGTC. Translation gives CARGVYEQYV.

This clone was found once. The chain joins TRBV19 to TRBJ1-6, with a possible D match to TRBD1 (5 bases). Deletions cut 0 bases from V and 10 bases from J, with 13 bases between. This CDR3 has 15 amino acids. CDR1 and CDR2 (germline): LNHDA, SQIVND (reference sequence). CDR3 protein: CASSIDGGKQSPLHF. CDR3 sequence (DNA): TGTGCCAGTAGTATAGATGGGGGGAAACAATCACCCCTCCACTTT.

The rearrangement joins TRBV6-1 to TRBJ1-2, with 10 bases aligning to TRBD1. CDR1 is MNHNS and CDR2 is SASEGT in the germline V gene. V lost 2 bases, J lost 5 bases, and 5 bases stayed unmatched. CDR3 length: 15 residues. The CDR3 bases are TGTGCCAGCAGTGAAACCGGACAGGGGGTTTATGGCTACACCTTC. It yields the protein CASSETGQGVYGYTF.

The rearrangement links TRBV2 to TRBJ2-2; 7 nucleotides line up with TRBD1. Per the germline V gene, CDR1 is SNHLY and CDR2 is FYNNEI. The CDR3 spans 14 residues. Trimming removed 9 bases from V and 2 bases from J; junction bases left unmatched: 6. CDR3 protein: CARGDRANTGELFF. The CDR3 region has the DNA TGTGCCAGGGGTGACAGGGCTAACACCGGGGAGCTGTTTTTT.

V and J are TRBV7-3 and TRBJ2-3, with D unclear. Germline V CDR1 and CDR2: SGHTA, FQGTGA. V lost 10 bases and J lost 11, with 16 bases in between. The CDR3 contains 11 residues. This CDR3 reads CAIPRMFMQYF. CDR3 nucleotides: TGTGCCATCCCGCGGATGTTTATGCAGTATTTT.

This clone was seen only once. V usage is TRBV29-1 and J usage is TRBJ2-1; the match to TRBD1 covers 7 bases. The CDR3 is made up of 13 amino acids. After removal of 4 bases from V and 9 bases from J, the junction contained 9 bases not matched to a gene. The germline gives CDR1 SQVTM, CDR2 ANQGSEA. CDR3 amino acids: CSVGKGAGGEQFF. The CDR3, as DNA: TGCAGCGTTGGTAAGGGGGCGGGCGGTGAGCAGTTCTTC.

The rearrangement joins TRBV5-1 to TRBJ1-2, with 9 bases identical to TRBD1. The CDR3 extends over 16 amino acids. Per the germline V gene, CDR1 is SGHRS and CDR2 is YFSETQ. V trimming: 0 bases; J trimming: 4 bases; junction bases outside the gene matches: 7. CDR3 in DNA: TGCGCCAGCAGCTTGGAAGGGACAGGGATCGGCTATGGCTACACCTTC. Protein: CASSLEGTGIGYGYTF.

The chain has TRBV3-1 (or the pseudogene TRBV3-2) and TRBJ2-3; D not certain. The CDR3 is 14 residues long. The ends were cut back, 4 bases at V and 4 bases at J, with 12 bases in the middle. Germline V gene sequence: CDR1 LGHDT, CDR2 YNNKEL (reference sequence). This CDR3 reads CASSRVHGADTQYF. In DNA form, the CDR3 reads TGTGCCAGCAGCCGGGTCCACGGCGCAGATACGCAGTATTTT.

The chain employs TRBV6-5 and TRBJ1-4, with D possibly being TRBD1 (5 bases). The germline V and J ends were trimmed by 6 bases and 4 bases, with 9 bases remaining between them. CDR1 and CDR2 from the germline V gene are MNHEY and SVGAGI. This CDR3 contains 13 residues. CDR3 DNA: TGTGCCAGCAGACAGGCAGATAATGAAAAACTGTTTTTT. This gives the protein CASRQADNEKLFF.

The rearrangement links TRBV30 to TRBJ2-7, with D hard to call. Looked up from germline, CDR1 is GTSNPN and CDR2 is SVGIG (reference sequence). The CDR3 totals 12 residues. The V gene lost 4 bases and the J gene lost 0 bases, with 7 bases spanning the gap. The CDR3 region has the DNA TGTGCCTGGATGGCAAACTCCTACGAGCAGTACTTC. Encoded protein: CAWMANSYEQYF.

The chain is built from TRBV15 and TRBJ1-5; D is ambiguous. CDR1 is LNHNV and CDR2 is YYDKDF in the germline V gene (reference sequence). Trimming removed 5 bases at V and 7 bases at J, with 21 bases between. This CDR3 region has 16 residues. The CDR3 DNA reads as TGTGCCACCAGCGCAATGCAATCGGGCCGAGGGCAGCCCCAGCATTTT. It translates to CATSAMQSGRGQPQHF. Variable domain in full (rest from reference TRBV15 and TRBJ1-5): DAMVIQNPRYQVTQFGKPVTLSCSQTLNHNVMYWYQQKSSQAPKLLFHYYDKDFNNEADTPDNFQSRRPNTSFCFLDIRSPGLGDTAMYLCATSAMQSGRGQPQHFGDGTRLSIL.

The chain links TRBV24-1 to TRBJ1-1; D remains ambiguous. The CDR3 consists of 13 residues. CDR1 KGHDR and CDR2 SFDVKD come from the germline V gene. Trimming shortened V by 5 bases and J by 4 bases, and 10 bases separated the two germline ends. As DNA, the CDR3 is TGTGCCACCAGTGGGAATAGGGCCACTGAAGCTTTCTTT. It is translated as CATSGNRATEAFF.

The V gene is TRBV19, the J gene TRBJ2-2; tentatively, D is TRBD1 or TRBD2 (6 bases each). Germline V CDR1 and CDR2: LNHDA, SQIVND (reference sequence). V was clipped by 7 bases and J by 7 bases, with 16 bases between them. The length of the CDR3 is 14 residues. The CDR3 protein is CASNQREGGGELFF. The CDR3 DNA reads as TGTGCCAGTAACCAAAGAGAGGGGGGCGGGGAGCTGTTTTTT.